One and the same sample provided the 5 T cell receptor beta chains below, sequenced in a study of T cell responses to AZD1222 COVID-19 vaccine. Method: immunoSEQ multiplex PCR; TCRdb's copy keeps in-frame clones and lacks some. The sample contains 95,000 to 100,000 clones, about 88% of which appear only once. The material was peripheral blood, obtained 28 days after the second AZD1222 dose. These receptors were obtained from an adult who received the AZD1222 COVID-19 vaccine.

This clone was counted between two and nine times. This chain uses TRBV5-6 with TRBJ1-1, with D uncertain. V lost 6 bases to trimming and J lost 6 bases, with 9 bases between them. The CDR3 totals 11 residues. Germline-derived CDR1 and CDR2 are SGHDT and YYEEEE. The CDR3 bases are TGTGCCAGCAACGACGCTTCTGAAGCTTTCTTT. Amino acid sequence: CASNDASEAFF.

The chain employs TRBV28 and TRBJ1-2, with no clear D. CDR3 length equals 13 residues. V shed 7 bases and J shed 4 bases, with 13 bases lying between them. Germline V gene lookup returns CDR1 MDHEN and CDR2 SYDVKM. DNA of the CDR3: TGTGCCAGCACCCTCGGCGTGCCCTATGGCTACACCTTC. Translation: CASTLGVPYGYTF.

The chain combines TRBV19 with TRBJ1-5, with a tentative D call TRBD1 (5 bases). CDR1 LNHDA and CDR2 SQIVND come from the germline V gene (reference sequence). This CDR3 is 14 amino acids long. Trimming took 10 bases from V and 7 from J, leaving 20 bases between them. CDR3 nucleotide sequence: TGTGCCACATCTACGGGGAGGGGAGGACAGCCCCAGCATTTT. Its protein is CATSTGRGGQPQHF.

The CDR3 DNA reads TGTGCCAGCAGCTTAGCGCAGGGGGAGGACGAGCAGTACTTC. Residues: CASSLAQGEDEQYF. The chain couples TRBV7-9 to TRBJ2-7, with D perhaps matching TRBD1 (7 bases). CDR3 size: 14 residues. Per germline, CDR1 SEHNR and CDR2 FQNEAQ (reference sequence). Trimming removed 0 bases from V and 5 bases from J, with 11 bases in between.

The chain uses TRBV7-9 and TRBJ2-2; 8 positions match TRBD1. The CDR3 totals 19 residues. CDR1 and CDR2 from the germline V gene are SEHNR and FQNEAQ (reference sequence). V was clipped by 8 bases and J by 4 bases; unmatched bases: 21. The CDR3 DNA is TGTGCCAGCGGATTGACAGGGGACCGGCGTAGGCCCCGCACCGGGGAGCTGTTTTTT. It specifies CASGLTGDRRRPRTGELFF.